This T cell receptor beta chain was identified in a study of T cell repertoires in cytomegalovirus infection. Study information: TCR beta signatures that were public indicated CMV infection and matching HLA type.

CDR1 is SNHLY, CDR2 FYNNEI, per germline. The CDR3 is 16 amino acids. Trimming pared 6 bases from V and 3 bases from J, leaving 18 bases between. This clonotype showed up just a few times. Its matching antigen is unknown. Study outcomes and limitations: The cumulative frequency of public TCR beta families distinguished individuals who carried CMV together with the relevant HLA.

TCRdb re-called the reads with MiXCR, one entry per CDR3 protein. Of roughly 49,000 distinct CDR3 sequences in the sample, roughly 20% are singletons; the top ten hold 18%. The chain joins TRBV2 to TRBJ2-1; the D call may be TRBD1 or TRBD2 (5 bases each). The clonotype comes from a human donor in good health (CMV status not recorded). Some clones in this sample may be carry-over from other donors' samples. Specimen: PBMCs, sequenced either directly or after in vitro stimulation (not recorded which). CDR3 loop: CASRGPHGRLYNEQFF. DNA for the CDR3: TGTGCCAGCAGGGGACCCCACGGACGACTCTACAATGAGCAGTTCTTC. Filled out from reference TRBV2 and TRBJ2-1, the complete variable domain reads EPEVTQTPSHQVTQMGQEVILRCVPISNHLYFYWYRQILGQKVEFLVSFYNNEISEKSEIFDDQFSVERPDGSNFTLKIRSTKLEDSAMYFCASRGPHGRLYNEQFFGPGTRLTVL.